This T cell receptor beta chain comes out of a study of blood T cell repertoires in COVID-19 (dated by TCRdb to 2020 to 2021). With respect to the entire study: Collaborator samples came from the United States, Italy and Spain and covered acute and convalescent phases of COVID-19. The material from the prospective study consisted of cDNA or gDNA derived from T cells, B-cell-depleted T cells, or PBMCs. Subjects who had been exposed to COVID-19, were actively infected with it, or had recovered from it provided the deeply sampled blood TCRbeta repertoires that made up the dataset. The repertoires were released in a freely available public database meant as a resource for research on the immune response to SARS-CoV-2. The samples were drawn from two sources: the first 160 participants of the ongoing ImmuneRACE study, and 1,000 to 1,500 subjects contributed by 6 global collaborators. The sample metadata nearly always contained a de-identified subject ID, COVID-19 status, age in years and sex. Where HLA class I and class II types were available, the types were taken from metadata supplied by the sample provider, not from assay-based typing. On the study overall, not on this receptor specifically: How much clinical and demographic metadata was included differed by source and by participant, and the metadata was provided uncurated.

Worth noting for this clone: No antigen is known for it. Base qualities are not provided; no much larger clone lies one nucleotide away.

From its cysteine to its phenylalanine, the CDR3 spans 14 amino acids. The kept DNA is CDR3 alone, 42 bases in frame from the first base. From the germline V gene (reference sequence), CDR1 is LNHDA and CDR2 is SQIVND. Germline trimming amounts to 5 bases on V and 5 bases on J, with 5 as the count of junction bases outside the gene matches. TCRbeta CDR3 regions were amplified from genomic DNA using the immunoSEQ Assay, a bias-controlled multiplex PCR. The published analysis was carried out like this. The number of nucleated cells in each sample was estimated by amplification of reference gene primers within the assay. Sequence reads were collapsed and filtered to measure the absolute abundance of every unique TCRbeta CDR3 rearrangement. For each sample, productive Simpson clonality was calculated as the square root of Simpson's diversity index over productive rearrangements. Entries here come from immuneACCESS through TCRdb and include only in-frame sequences with V and J called. Some clones fail to appear in such tables; in the studies checked, an unresolved V gene covers under half of the shortfall, and the cause of the remainder is unknown. V and J calls and clone size are given by that table; D and trimming were obtained from the DNA. The sample table contains roughly 190,000 clones; only one count was recorded for 84% of them. Clones ranked in the top ten supply roughly 3.2% of the sample.

Participants in the prospective study were aged about 18 to 95 years, lived in under 30 United States geographic areas, and enrolled through a virtual design. In the prospective study, participants were assigned to cohorts based on the clinical history participants reported in a screening survey and a study questionnaire. Exposed participants had been in contact, within 2 weeks of entering the study, with a person who had a PCR-confirmed or clinician-diagnosed case of COVID-19. In the prospective study, mobile phlebotomists collected whole blood, serum and a nasopharyngeal or oropharyngeal swab from each participant. Over an approximately 2-month period, participants in the prospective study had the option of providing additional blood draws and questionnaires. Blood samples from the prospective study were shipped frozen or at room temperature prior to DNA extraction.

This clonotype originated in a woman under 40 who had been exposed to COVID-19. Material: PBMCs or T cells enriched from blood (not recorded which). This chain is built from TRBV19 and TRBJ1-1; a stretch of 10 junction bases matches TRBD1. The nucleotides read TGTGCCAGTAGTCGAGACAGGGGGCTTACTGAAGCTTTCTTT. It translates to CASSRDRGLTEAFF.